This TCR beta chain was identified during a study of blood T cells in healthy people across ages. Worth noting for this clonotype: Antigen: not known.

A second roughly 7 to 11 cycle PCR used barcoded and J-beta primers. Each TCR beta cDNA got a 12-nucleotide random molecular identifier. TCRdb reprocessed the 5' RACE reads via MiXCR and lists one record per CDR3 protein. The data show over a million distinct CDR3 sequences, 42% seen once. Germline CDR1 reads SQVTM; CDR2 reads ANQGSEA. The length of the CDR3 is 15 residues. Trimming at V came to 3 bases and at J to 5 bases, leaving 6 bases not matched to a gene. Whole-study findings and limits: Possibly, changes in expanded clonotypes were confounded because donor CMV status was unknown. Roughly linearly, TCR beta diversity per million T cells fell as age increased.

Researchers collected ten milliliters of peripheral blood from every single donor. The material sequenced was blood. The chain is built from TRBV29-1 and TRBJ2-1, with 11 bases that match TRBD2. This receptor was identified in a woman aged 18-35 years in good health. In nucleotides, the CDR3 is TGCAGCGTTGACGATCTAGCGGGGGGTAACAATGAGCAGTTCTTC. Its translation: CSVDDLAGGNNEQFF.